The clone carrying this T cell receptor beta chain was detected once. The data are from a study of blood T cell repertoires in COVID-19. The CDR3 is 13 residues long. Trimming cost V 1 base and J 9 bases, with 10 bases left between them. Per germline, CDR1 SEHNR and CDR2 FQNEAQ (reference sequence). Under the authors' procedure: Amplification of reference gene primers provided the estimated nucleated cell counts. TCRdb keeps only in-frame clones here, not all; method: immunoSEQ multiplex PCR. V, J and clone size derive from that table, while D and trimming were established from the DNA sequence. This sample has roughly 200,000 clones; about 86% occur once, and the top ten carry approximately 4.2%.

The rearrangement joins TRBV7-9 to TRBJ2-1; D might be TRBD1 (5 bases). Input material: PBMCs or T cells enriched from blood (not recorded which). This TCR was sampled from a middle-aged woman with acute COVID-19. CDR3 coding DNA: TGTGCCAGCAGCTTAGGCAGGGCTGGTGAGCAGTTCTTC. This encodes CASSLGRAGEQFF. Supplemented by reference TRBV7-9 and TRBJ2-1, the full variable domain reads DTGVSQNPRHKITKRGQNVTFRCDPISEHNRLYWYRQTLGQGPEFLTYFQNEAQLEKSRLLSDRFSAERPKGSFSTLEIQRTEQGDSAMYLCASSLGRAGEQFFGPGTRLTVL.